A selection of T cell receptor beta chains follows, all from one sample in a study of T cell repertoires in cytomegalovirus infection. Their antigens remain unidentified. TCRdb independently ran MiXCR on the reads; one entry per CDR3 protein. The sample gives about 500,000 distinct CDR3 sequences, 30% to 35% of which show up once; 17% is in the top ten. The sequenced sample was cultured PBMCs, obtained from culture after CMV antigen stimulation. Every receptor here comes from a human donor in good health (CMV status not recorded). Some clones in this sample may be carry-over from other donors' samples. Each CDR3 is given with its conserved first and last residue. A D gene is named only where the DNA matches it firmly. Rows may omit the clone size; those that give it use once, few, many or a size class.

size,V,J,D,DNA,CDR3
-,TRBV4-1,TRBJ1-4,TRBD1,TGCGCCAGCAGCCAAGTGGGACAGGGAACGGAACTGTTTTTT,CASSQVGQGTELFF
few,TRBV20-1,TRBJ2-1,TRBD2,TGCAGTGCTCAAACCTTACCGGGACTAGCGGGAGGGAGAGCCGGCAATGAGCAGTTCTTC,CSAQTLPGLAGGRAGNEQFF
-,TRBV19,TRBJ1-2,TRBD1,TGTGCCAGTATAGGGGGCGCTGGCTACACCTTC,CASIGGAGYTF
few,TRBV4-1,TRBJ1-1,TRBD1,TGCGCCAGCAGCCGAGTATGGACAGGGCCTGAAGCTTTCTTT,CASSRVWTGPEAFF
-,TRBV7-2,TRBJ1-1,TRBD1,TGTGCCAGCAGCTTAATGAACAGGGGCGCTGAAGCTTTCTTT,CASSLMNRGAEAFF
-,TRBV7-9,TRBJ1-5,-,TGTGCCAGCACCCCAGTGGGGGTAAGCAATCAGCCCCAGCATTTT,CASTPVGVSNQPQHF
few,TRBV24-1,TRBJ2-1,TRBD1,TGTGCCACCAGTGATTTCTCGGACAGGCTAAACAATGAGCAGTTCTTC,CATSDFSDRLNNEQFF
-,TRBV5-8,TRBJ1-1,-,TGTGCCAGCAGCTTGGGTACCGGGGCACCCATGAACACTGAAGCTTTCTTT,CASSLGTGAPMNTEAFF
-,TRBV24-1,TRBJ2-7,-,TGTGCCACCAGTGATACCGACTACGAGCAGTACTTC,CATSDTDYEQYF
many,TRBV7-2,TRBJ1-4,-,TGTGCCAGCAGCTTGGACTCTGGGAATGAAAAACTGTTTTTT,CASSLDSGNEKLFF
-,TRBV10-3,TRBJ1-2,-,TGTGCCATCAGTGATACTGCTACAGGGTCTTTCCACTACACCTTC,CAISDTATGSFHYTF
-,TRBV7-3,TRBJ2-1,-,TGTGCCAGCAACTCCATGGCAGGGGAGAATAATGAGCAGTTCTTC,CASNSMAGENNEQFF
few,TRBV19,TRBJ1-6,-,TGTGCCAGTAGTGTGGACCGTCGGATTGATAATTCACCCCTCCACTTT,CASSVDRRIDNSPLHF
-,TRBV6-5,TRBJ2-3,TRBD1,TGTGCCAGCAGTTACTCTTTCCAGGGGGCGGATACGCAGTATTTT,CASSYSFQGADTQYF
-,TRBV12-3/TRBV12-4,TRBJ2-4,TRBD2,TGTGCCAGCAGACCACTTGGACTAGCGCCAGCCAAAAACATTCAGTACTTC,CASRPLGLAPAKNIQYF
few,TRBV6-6,TRBJ2-1,-,TGTGCCAGCAGTAAGGGGGGAGTACGGGGCAATGAGCAGTTCTTC,CASSKGGVRGNEQFF
-,TRBV20-1,TRBJ2-7,-,TGCAGTGCTAATATCCAGCGACCTTACGAGCAGTACTTC,CSANIQRPYEQYF
many,TRBV19,TRBJ2-1,TRBD2,TGTGCCAGTAGTATAGGTGACGGGAGGTTCTACAATGAGCAGTTCTTC,CASSIGDGRFYNEQFF
few,TRBV18,TRBJ1-3,TRBD1,TGTGCCAGCTCACCTCTAGGGACAGGACCCGGAAACACCATATATTTT,CASSPLGTGPGNTIYF
-,TRBV12-3/TRBV12-4,TRBJ1-4,TRBD1,TGTGCCAGCGGAACAGGGGGCGGTGAAAAACTGTTTTTT,CASGTGGGEKLFF
-,TRBV19,TRBJ2-2,TRBD2,TGTGCCACTCGTAGCGGGTCTCCGATCACCGGGGAGCTGTTTTTT,CATRSGSPITGELFF
few,TRBV12-3/TRBV12-4,TRBJ2-6,TRBD1,TGTGCCAGCAGCCCAAAAGACAGGGTGGCTTCAGGTCGTGCTGGGGCCAACGTCCTGACTTTC,CASSPKDRVASGRAGANVLTF
few,TRBV20-1,TRBJ1-5,-,TGCAGTGCAGAGGGGGAGGGCAATCAGCCCCAGCATTTT,CSAEGEGNQPQHF
few,TRBV28,TRBJ2-7,-,TGTGCCAGCAGTAGTCCCGGGAGCAGCTCCTACGAGCAGTACTTC,CASSSPGSSSYEQYF
few,TRBV20-1,TRBJ1-1,-,TGCAGTGCTAGGTCCAGGAACACTGAAGCTTTCTTT,CSARSRNTEAFF
-,TRBV2,TRBJ1-1,TRBD1,TGTGCCAGCAGTGAAGACAGGGGTTCATTCACTGAAGCTTTCTTT,CASSEDRGSFTEAFF
-,TRBV24-1,TRBJ2-5,-,TGTGCCACCAGTGATCAGGCGAGGGGGTATGAGACCCAGTACTTC,CATSDQARGYETQYF
-,TRBV5-6,TRBJ2-1,TRBD2,TGTGCCAGCAGCTTCTATTCACCGGGACTAGCCTACAATGAGCAGTTCTTC,CASSFYSPGLAYNEQFF
-,TRBV6-1,TRBJ1-1,-,TGTGCCAGCATCAAATACACTGAAGCTTTCTTT,CASIKYTEAFF
few,TRBV7-8,TRBJ1-4,-,TGTGCCAGCAGCTTAGGTACCTCAAAACTGTTTTTT,CASSLGTSKLFF
once,TRBV20-1,TRBJ2-7,-,TGCAGTGCTAGAGATCTCGACGGGGTTTCCTACGAGCAGTACTTC,CSARDLDGVSYEQYF
-,TRBV12-3/TRBV12-4,TRBJ2-2,TRBD2,TGTGCCAGCAGGTCAGCGGGAGTTGTATTGGCCGGGGAGCTGTTTTTT,CASRSAGVVLAGELFF
-,TRBV2,TRBJ2-3,TRBD2,TGTGCCAGCAGTGAATTAAGCACTAGCGGAAACACAGATACGCAGTATTTT,CASSELSTSGNTDTQYF
-,TRBV7-9,TRBJ2-5,TRBD2,TGTGCCAGCAGCACCCGACTAGCGGGAGTAACTAAGACCCAGTACTTC,CASSTRLAGVTKTQYF
-,TRBV6-1,TRBJ2-6,TRBD1,TGTGCCAGCAGTACCCGGCGGACAGGGGGCTCTGGGGCCAACGTCCTGACTTTC,CASSTRRTGGSGANVLTF
many,TRBV7-2,TRBJ2-1,-,TGTGCCAGCAGCTACGACCCCTCTGCCTACAATGAGCAGTTCTTC,CASSYDPSAYNEQFF
-,TRBV27,TRBJ2-1,-,TGTGCCAGCAGCCCGAATCCTCCGACAGTCAATGAGCAGTTCTTC,CASSPNPPTVNEQFF
few,TRBV20-1,TRBJ1-6,-,TGCAGTGCCCTAAGAACTACAGTTTCACCCCTCCACTTT,CSALRTTVSPLHF
once,TRBV20-1,TRBJ2-5,-,TGCAGTGCAAAAAGATACCAAGAGACCCAGTACTTC,CSAKRYQETQYF
-,TRBV5-1,TRBJ2-3,TRBD2,TGTGCCAGCAGCTTGGTTACTAGCGGCACAGATACGCAGTATTTT,CASSLVTSGTDTQYF
-,TRBV7-2,TRBJ2-2,-,TGTGCCAGCAGCTTAGATCCCTCCGGGGAGCTGTTTTTT,CASSLDPSGELFF
-,TRBV2,TRBJ2-1,-,TGTGCCAGCTCGACGGGGAGCTCCTACAATGAGCAGTTCTTC,CASSTGSSYNEQFF
few,TRBV6-2/TRBV6-3,TRBJ1-5,-,TGTGCCACCCACAGAGGCAATCAGCCCCAGCATTTT,CATHRGNQPQHF
few,TRBV6-6,TRBJ2-7,TRBD2,TGTGCCAGCAGTGAGGGACTAGCGGGATCCTACGAGCAGTACTTC,CASSEGLAGSYEQYF
-,TRBV28,TRBJ1-5,TRBD1,TGTGCCAGCAGTTTATGGGGGACAGGGGTCATAGCAAATCAGCCCCAGCATTTT,CASSLWGTGVIANQPQHF
-,TRBV4-3,TRBJ1-6,-,TGCGCCAGCAGCCAAGACATCCCCGAGACCCAGGGATTTGGCCTCCACTTT,CASSQDIPETQGFGLHF
few,TRBV27,TRBJ2-3,-,TGTGCCAGCAGTTTCGATAGGAGGGAGGCAGATACGCAGTATTTT,CASSFDRREADTQYF
-,TRBV7-9,TRBJ2-1,TRBD2,TGTGCCAGCAGCCGGGGGGGCTCAGTCAATGAGCAGTTCTTC,CASSRGGSVNEQFF
-,TRBV14,TRBJ2-3,TRBD2,TGTGCCAGCAGCCAAGATTCCTCCAGGGAGGGCAGAGATACGCAGTATTTT,CASSQDSSREGRDTQYF
few,TRBV15,TRBJ1-1,-,TGTGCCACCAGCAGGAGTCCGAACACTGAAGCTTTCTTT,CATSRSPNTEAFF
few,TRBV6-1,TRBJ2-5,TRBD2,TGTGCCAGCAGAACACGGCGGGAGCTGGGGCAAGAGACCCAGTACTTC,CASRTRRELGQETQYF
few,TRBV6-2/TRBV6-3,TRBJ2-1,TRBD2,TGTGCCAGCAGTTACTCGGGCGGGAGGATCCCCCATGAGCAGTTCTTC,CASSYSGGRIPHEQFF
-,TRBV4-1,TRBJ2-4,-,TGCGCCAGCAGCCACCCCACCGGGAACATTCAGTACTTC,CASSHPTGNIQYF